This T cell receptor beta chain appears in the sequencing data of a study of cytomegalovirus exposure and HLA in healthy donors. General study results and limits: In a later analysis, a missense DCLRE1C variant was linked to TCR beta V- and J-gene trimming. Among the most significant clusters, several appeared linked to common viral pathogens in a later analysis. For most subjects, TCR beta sequences were reported to predict HLA-A and HLA-B alleles with accuracy.

It was with 60 Vbeta and 13 Jbeta primers that the PCR ran. The data were produced by immunoSEQ multiplex PCR, yet TCRdb's version contains in-frame clones alone and is incomplete. Found here are a few hundred thousand clones, about 86% of them singletons; the top ten hold about 8%. This clone showed up just once. Its antigen is currently unknown. Sequencing was performed on PBMCs. This clonotype was obtained from a woman aged 60-70 years in good health and CMV-seropositive.

The CDR3: CASTLRTSGYEQYF. The CDR3 DNA follows: TGCGCCAGCACCCTAAGGACTAGCGGGTACGAGCAGTACTTC. This sequence joins TRBV10-1 and TRBJ2-7; 11 bases map to TRBD2. Germline V gene data show CDR1 as WNHNN and CDR2 as SYGVQD (reference sequence). The CDR3 totals 14 residues. The trim removed 7 bases at V and 4 bases at J, leaving 6 bases unmatched.